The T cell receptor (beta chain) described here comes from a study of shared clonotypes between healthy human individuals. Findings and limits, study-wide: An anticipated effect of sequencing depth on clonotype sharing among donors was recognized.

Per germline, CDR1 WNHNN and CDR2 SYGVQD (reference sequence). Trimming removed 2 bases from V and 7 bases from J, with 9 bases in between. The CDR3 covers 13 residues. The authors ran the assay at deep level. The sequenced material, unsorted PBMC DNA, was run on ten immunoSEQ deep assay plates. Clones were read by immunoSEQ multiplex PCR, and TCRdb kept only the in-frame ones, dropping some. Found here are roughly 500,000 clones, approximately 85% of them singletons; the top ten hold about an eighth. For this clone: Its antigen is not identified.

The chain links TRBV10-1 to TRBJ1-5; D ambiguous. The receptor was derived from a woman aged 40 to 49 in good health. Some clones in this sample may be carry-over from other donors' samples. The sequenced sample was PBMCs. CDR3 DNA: TGCGCCAGCAGTGAGAACCCGGCGCAGCCCCAGCATTTT. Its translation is CASSENPAQPQHF.